This entry lists 27 T cell receptor beta chains sequenced from one sample in a study of control samples from healthy donors and cancer patients. Method: immunoSEQ multiplex PCR; TCRdb's copy keeps in-frame clones and lacks some. The sample shows 130,000 or so clones, around 87% of them seen only once. Input material: blood. These receptors were taken from a man aged 25-45 years in good health.

This clone was counted a single time. The chain joins TRBV11-2 to TRBJ1-3; TRBD1 matches 8 bases. The CDR3 loop spans 14 amino acids. Germline V gene lookup returns CDR1 SGHAT and CDR2 FQNNGV. Trimming at V came to 3 bases and at J to 3 bases, leaving 1 base not matched to a gene. This chain's CDR3 is CASSLDRVGNTIYF. CDR3 DNA: TGTGCCAGCAGCTTGGACAGGGTTGGAAACACCATATATTTT. The full variable domain, completed using reference TRBV11-2 and TRBJ1-3, is EAGVAQSPRYKIIEKRQSVAFWCNPISGHATLYWYQQILGQGPKLLIQFQNNGVVDDSQLPKDRFSAERLKGVDSTLKIQPAKLEDSAVYLCASSLDRVGNTIYFGEGSWLTVV.

The chain recombines TRBV5-1 with TRBJ2-2; the D is unclear. The CDR3 length is 14 residues. CDR1 SGHRS and CDR2 YFSETQ come from the germline V gene. With 7 bases removed from V and 1 base from J, the gap between germline ends came to 11 bases. CDR3 residues: CASQRLMNTGELFF. The CDR3 nucleotides are TGCGCCAGCCAGAGGCTAATGAACACCGGGGAGCTGTTTTTT. Together with reference TRBV5-1 and TRBJ2-2, the CDR3 gives the full variable domain: KAGVTQTPRYLIKTRGQQVTLSCSPISGHRSVSWYQQTPGQGLQFLFEYFSETQRNKGNFPGRFSGRQFSNSRSEMNVSTLELGDSALYLCASQRLMNTGELFFGEGSRLTVL.

The chain uses TRBV19 and TRBJ1-2; the match to TRBD1 covers 7 bases. Germline-derived CDR1 and CDR2 are LNHDA and SQIVND (reference sequence). CDR3 length: 15 residues. V trimming: 4 bases; J trimming: 4 bases; junction bases outside the gene matches: 9. CDR3 DNA: TGTGCCAGTAGTACACAGGGGACTAATCGCTATGGCTACACCTTC. Protein product: CASSTQGTNRYGYTF.

The rearrangement uses TRBV3-1 (or the pseudogene TRBV3-2) and TRBJ2-2; D is ambiguous. There are 14 residues in the CDR3. The germline V gene has CDR1 LGHDT and CDR2 YNNKEL (reference sequence). V was clipped by 1 base and J by 6 bases, with 9 bases between them. In DNA, the CDR3 is TGTGCCAGCAGCCAAGGATCCCCGGCCGGGGAGCTGTTTTTT. Translation: CASSQGSPAGELFF.

The V and J genes are TRBV5-1 and TRBJ1-4; D may be TRBD1 (6 bases). Per germline, CDR1 SGHRS and CDR2 YFSETQ. The CDR3 is made up of 15 amino acids. V lost 3 bases, J lost 0 bases, and 9 bases lay in between. DNA of the CDR3: TGCGCCAGCAGCTCCAACAGGGCAACTAATGAAAAACTGTTTTTT. It encodes CASSSNRATNEKLFF.

This chain connects TRBV18 to TRBJ2-7; tentatively, D is TRBD1 (6 bases). Germline values: CDR1 KGHSH, CDR2 LQKENI. V lost 3 bases to trimming and J lost 3 bases, with 15 bases between them. The CDR3 covers 15 residues. CDR3 residues: CASSPGFQGIYEQYF. The CDR3 DNA follows: TGTGCCAGCTCACCGGGTTTCCAGGGGATCTACGAGCAGTACTTC.

The chain employs TRBV5-1 and TRBJ1-1; no clear D gene. The CDR3 has 13 amino acids. V was pared by 3 bases and J by 3 bases, with 9 bases between. CDR1 is SGHRS and CDR2 is YFSETQ in the germline V gene. In nucleotides, the CDR3 is TGCGCCAGCAGCTCGACGGCTTACACTGAAGCTTTCTTT. It translates to CASSSTAYTEAFF. Combining the CDR3 with reference TRBV5-1 and TRBJ1-1 gives the whole variable domain KAGVTQTPRYLIKTRGQQVTLSCSPISGHRSVSWYQQTPGQGLQFLFEYFSETQRNKGNFPGRFSGRQFSNSRSEMNVSTLELGDSALYLCASSSTAYTEAFFGQGTRLTVV.

This chain joins TRBV7-2 and TRBJ1-5; 8 bases fit TRBD1. V shed 1 base, J shed 4 bases, and the junction held 3 bases outside the gene matches. There are 15 residues in the CDR3. The germline gives CDR1 SGHTA, CDR2 FQGNSA. Written as DNA, the CDR3 is TGTGCCAGCAGCTTAGACAGGGGGGGAAATCAGCCCCAGCATTTT. Amino acids: CASSLDRGGNQPQHF. The full variable domain, rest sourced from reference TRBV7-2 and TRBJ1-5, is GAGVSQSPSNKVTEKGKDVELRCDPISGHTALYWYRQSLGQGLEFLIYFQGNSAPDKSGLPSDRFSAERTGGSVSTLTIQRTQQEDSAVYLCASSLDRGGNQPQHFGDGTRLSIL.

J is TRBJ2-1 and V is TRBV10-1; D may be TRBD1 or TRBD2 (5 bases each). This CDR3 comprises 14 residues. V was trimmed by 5 bases and J by 8 bases, leaving 16 bases between them. Germline V lookup: CDR1 WNHNN, CDR2 SYGVQD (reference sequence). The CDR3 protein is CASSRTRDRHEQFF. The CDR3 nucleotides are TGCGCCAGCAGTCGAACCCGGGACCGGCATGAGCAGTTCTTC.

The genes are TRBV30 and TRBJ1-3; D is perhaps TRBD1 (6 bases). This CDR3 contains 15 residues. Trimming stripped 0 bases from V and 10 bases from J, with 19 bases between. Germline-derived CDR1 and CDR2 are GTSNPN and SVGIG (reference sequence). The CDR3 is CAWSVPGARQGTIYF. The CDR3 bases are TGTGCCTGGAGTGTCCCAGGGGCCAGGCAAGGGACCATATATTTT.

This chain links TRBV5-5 with TRBJ1-4; D is possibly TRBD1 (6 bases). Germline assignment: CDR1 SGHKS and CDR2 YYEKEE (reference sequence). The V end lost 0 bases, the J end lost 8 bases, and 17 bases lay between the germline ends. The CDR3 length is 16 residues. This CDR3 is CASSLVGGRVYEKLFF. Here the CDR3 DNA reads TGTGCCAGCAGCTTGGTAGGGGGGCGCGTATACGAAAAACTGTTTTTT.

The chain is built from TRBV18 and TRBJ1-2, with D unresolved. CDR1 and CDR2 from the germline V gene are KGHSH and LQKENI. The V end was cut by 0 bases, the J end by 7 bases, with 12 bases between. The CDR3 contains 14 residues. The CDR3 DNA reads TGTGCCAGCTCACCACCCCAAGGGTTAAGTGGCTACACCTTC. Residues: CASSPPQGLSGYTF.

The V and J genes are TRBV11-3 and TRBJ1-2; maybe TRBD1 (5 bases). Trimming shortened V by 1 base and J by 5 bases, and 11 bases separated the two germline ends. There are 14 residues in the CDR3. CDR1 and CDR2 (germline): SGHNT, YENEEA. The CDR3 protein is CASSLVGESYGYTF. The DNA of the CDR3 is TGTGCCAGCAGCTTAGTAGGGGAGTCGTATGGCTACACCTTC. The entire variable domain, with the rest obtained from reference TRBV11-3 and TRBJ1-2, is as follows: EAGVVQSPRYKIIEKKQPVAFWCNPISGHNTLYWYLQNLGQGPELLIRYENEEAVDDSQLPKDRFSAERLKGVDSTLKIQPAELGDSAVYLCASSLVGESYGYTFGSGTRLTVV.

The V and J genes are TRBV6-1 and TRBJ1-1, with 7 bases that match TRBD1. Germline CDR1 MNHNS, CDR2 SASEGT. This CDR3 has 16 residues. The junction had 14 bases not matched to a gene; V was cut back by 4 bases and J by 6 bases. The CDR3 sequence is CASSVPPGRQGAEAFF. Here the CDR3 DNA reads TGTGCCAGCAGTGTCCCCCCGGGTAGACAGGGCGCTGAAGCTTTCTTT.

The V call is TRBV18, the J call TRBJ1-4; D not resolved. The CDR3 totals 13 residues. In germline, CDR1 is KGHSH, CDR2 LQKENI. Trimming stripped 8 bases from V and 4 bases from J, with 11 bases between. The CDR3, as DNA: TGTGCCAGCGGGCGGCAGAGTAATGAAAAACTGTTTTTT. This translates into CASGRQSNEKLFF.

The V and J genes are TRBV29-1 and TRBJ1-1, with TRBD1 as a possible D gene (5 bases). The CDR3 has 13 residues. Germline CDR1 is SQVTM and CDR2 is ANQGSEA. Trimming took off 8 bases at V and 0 bases at J, with 13 bases between the two ends. In nucleotides, the CDR3 is TGCAGCCACTCGGGACCTTTGAACACTGAAGCTTTCTTT. Translation: CSHSGPLNTEAFF. The full variable domain, with the rest looked up from reference TRBV29-1 and TRBJ1-1, is SAVISQKPSRDICQRGTSLTIQCQVDSQVTMMFWYRQQPGQSLTLIATANQGSEATYESGFVIDKFPISRPNLTFSTLTVSNMSPEDSSIYLCSHSGPLNTEAFFGQGTRLTVV.

This clone was observed a handful of times. J is TRBJ1-2 and V is TRBV5-6; perhaps TRBD1 as D (6 bases). Deletions cut 6 bases from V and 0 bases from J, with 12 bases between. From germline, CDR1 is SGHDT and CDR2 YYEEEE. This CDR3 region has 14 residues. The CDR3 coding sequence is TGTGCCAGCATCCTCGACAGGACTAACTATGGCTACACCTTC. Translated: CASILDRTNYGYTF.

The chain is built from TRBV10-3 and TRBJ2-5; TRBD2 is a possible D gene (6 bases). The length of the CDR3 is 13 residues. Per germline, CDR1 ENHRY and CDR2 SYGVKD. The DNA of the CDR3 is TGTGCGGTGGGGGGACCGCCGGAGGAGACCCAGTACTTC. The encoded protein is CAVGGPPEETQYF.

Concerning this clone itself: The same CDR3 also results from other DNA sequences found in this sample. The V call is TRBV4-1, the J call TRBJ1-2; TRBD1 aligns across 9 bases. The CDR3 is 16 residues long. The germline V gene has CDR1 MGHRA and CDR2 YSYEKL. CDR3 loop: CPTSHGRGGQGEGYTF. The CDR3, as DNA: TGCCCCACCAGCCATGGGAGGGGGGGACAGGGTGAAGGCTACACCTTC.

The chain links TRBV11-3 to TRBJ2-2; TRBD1 is a possible D gene (8 bases). There are 16 residues in the CDR3. V shed 7 bases and J shed 0 bases, with 15 bases lying between them. The germline V gene encodes CDR1 SGHNT and CDR2 YENEEA. The CDR3 region is CASKERDRTNTGELFF. The CDR3 coding sequence is TGTGCCAGCAAGGAGCGGGACAGGACGAACACCGGGGAGCTGTTTTTT. The full variable domain, completed using reference TRBV11-3 and TRBJ2-2, is EAGVVQSPRYKIIEKKQPVAFWCNPISGHNTLYWYLQNLGQGPELLIRYENEEAVDDSQLPKDRFSAERLKGVDSTLKIQPAELGDSAVYLCASKERDRTNTGELFFGEGSRLTVL.

The chain carries TRBV10-3 and TRBJ1-2, with D hard to call. CDR3 length equals 12 residues. The V gene's germline CDR1 is ENHRY and CDR2 SYGVKD. The V gene lost 8 bases and the J gene lost 4 bases, with 11 bases spanning the gap. This CDR3 reads CAIGDISYGYTF. For the CDR3, the DNA is TGTGCCATCGGGGATATTTCCTATGGCTACACCTTC.

This clone has only one observation. CDR3 in amino acids: CASSYVGKRTEAFF. The CDR3 nucleotides are TGTGCCAGCAGTTACGTCGGGAAGAGGACTGAAGCTTTCTTT. This rearrangement joins TRBV6-6 to TRBJ1-1; D gene uncertain. The V and J ends lost 2 bases and 5 bases respectively, with 12 bases between them. This CDR3 contains 14 residues. The germline V gene has CDR1 MNHNY and CDR2 SVGAGI (reference sequence).

The chain has TRBV5-8 and TRBJ2-7; no definite D call. V was cut by 2 bases and J by 0 bases, with 6 bases left in between. Germline V CDR1 and CDR2: SGHTS, YDEGEE. The CDR3 extends over 13 amino acids. CDR3 nucleotides: TGTGCCAGCAGCTTTCGAAGCTCCTACGAGCAGTACGTC. Translation gives CASSFRSSYEQYV.

The chain combines TRBV24-1 with TRBJ2-1, with 8 nucleotides matching TRBD2. V shed 1 base and J 8 bases; nucleotides not matched to a gene: 6. The CDR3 has 15 residues. Germline loops: CDR1 KGHDR, CDR2 SFDVKD. CDR3 in DNA: TGTGCCACCAGTGATTTCGCGGGGGGCCCCCATGAGCAGTTCTTC. This sequence encodes CATSDFAGGPHEQFF.

The chain combines TRBV5-1 with TRBJ2-5; D perhaps matches TRBD2 (5 bases). Trimming took off 1 base at V and 2 bases at J, with 9 bases between the two ends. CDR1 is SGHRS, CDR2 YFSETQ, per germline. This CDR3 is 14 amino acids long. CDR3 sequence reads: CASSLLSGQETQYF. The CDR3 DNA reads as TGCGCCAGCAGCTTGTTATCGGGACAAGAGACCCAGTACTTC.

Only a few counts were recorded for this clone. The V and J genes are TRBV10-2 and TRBJ1-5; D gene ambiguous. The CDR3 is 15 residues long. V shed 0 bases and J shed 6 bases, with 12 bases lying between them. Germline values: CDR1 WSHSY, CDR2 SAAADI. The CDR3 DNA reads TGCGCCAGCAGTGAGTCAGTCAGCGTGGGTCAGCCCCAGCATTTT. Translation gives CASSESVSVGQPQHF.

The chain couples TRBV15 to TRBJ2-4, with TRBD1 identical over 8 bases. V lost 5 bases, J lost 8 bases, and 8 bases stayed unmatched. CDR1 is LNHNV and CDR2 is YYDKDF in the germline V gene (reference sequence). The CDR3 has 14 amino acids. This chain's CDR3 is CATSLGQGRDIQYF. In DNA, the CDR3 is TGTGCCACCAGCTTAGGACAGGGTAGGGACATTCAGTACTTC.